The source of this T cell receptor (beta chain) is a study of identical twins. This clonotype has a count of ten or more. Each CDR3 protein is one row after TCRdb ran MiXCR on the 5' RACE reads. The sample holds about 240,000 distinct CDR3 sequences; under 12% are singletons and the top ten take more than 8.5%. Sequences were obtained from memory T cells sorted from blood. This receptor was taken from a man in his fifties or sixties in good health.

The CDR3 spells CASSSGDSGTGELFF. CDR3 DNA sequence: TGCGCCAGCAGCTCAGGGGATTCGGGCACCGGGGAGCTGTTTTTT. The gene calls are TRBV5-1 and TRBJ2-2; D perhaps matches TRBD1 (6 bases). The germline gives CDR1 SGHRS, CDR2 YFSETQ. V lost 3 bases, J lost 4 bases, and 13 bases lay in between. The CDR3 sequence is 15 residues long.